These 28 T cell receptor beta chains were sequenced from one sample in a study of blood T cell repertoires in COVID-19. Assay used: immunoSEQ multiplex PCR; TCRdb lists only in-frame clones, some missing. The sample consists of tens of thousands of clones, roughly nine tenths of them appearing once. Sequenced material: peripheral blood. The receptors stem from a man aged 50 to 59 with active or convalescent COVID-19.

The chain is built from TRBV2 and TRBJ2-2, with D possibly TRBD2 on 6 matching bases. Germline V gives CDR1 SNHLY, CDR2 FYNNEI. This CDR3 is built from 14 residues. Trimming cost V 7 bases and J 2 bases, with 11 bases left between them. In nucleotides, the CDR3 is TGTGCCAGCAATATCGGGGGAAACACCGGGGAGCTGTTTTTT. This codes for CASNIGGNTGELFF.

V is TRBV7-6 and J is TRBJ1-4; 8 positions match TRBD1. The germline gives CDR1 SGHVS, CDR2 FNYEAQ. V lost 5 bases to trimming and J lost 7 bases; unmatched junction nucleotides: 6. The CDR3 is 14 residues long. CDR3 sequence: CASSTGQGSEKLFF. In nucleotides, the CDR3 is TGTGCCAGCAGCACCGGACAGGGAAGTGAAAAACTGTTTTTT.

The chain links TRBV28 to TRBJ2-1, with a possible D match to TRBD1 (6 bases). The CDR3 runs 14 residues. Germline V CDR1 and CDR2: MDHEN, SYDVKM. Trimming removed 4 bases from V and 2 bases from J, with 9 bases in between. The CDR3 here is CASSWGRAYNEQFF. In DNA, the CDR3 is TGTGCCAGCAGTTGGGGGCGCGCCTACAATGAGCAGTTCTTC. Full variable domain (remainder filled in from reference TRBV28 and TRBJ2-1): DVKVTQSSRYLVKRTGEKVFLECVQDMDHENMFWYRQDPGLGLRLIYFSYDVKMKEKGDIPEGYSVSREKKERFSLILESASTNQTSMYLCASSWGRAYNEQFFGPGTRLTVL.

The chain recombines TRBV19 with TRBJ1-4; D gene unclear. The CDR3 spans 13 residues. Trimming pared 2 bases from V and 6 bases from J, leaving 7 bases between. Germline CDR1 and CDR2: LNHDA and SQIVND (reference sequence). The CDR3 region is CASSISADEKLFF. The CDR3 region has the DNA TGTGCCAGTAGTATATCGGCGGATGAAAAACTGTTTTTT.

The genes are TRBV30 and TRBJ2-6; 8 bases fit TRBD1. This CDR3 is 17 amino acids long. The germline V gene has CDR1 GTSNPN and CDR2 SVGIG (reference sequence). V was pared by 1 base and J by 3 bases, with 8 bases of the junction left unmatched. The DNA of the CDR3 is TGTGCCTGGAGTGGCCGACAGGGGTTCGATGGGGCCAACGTCCTGACTTTC. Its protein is CAWSGRQGFDGANVLTF. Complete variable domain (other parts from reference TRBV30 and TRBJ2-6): SQTIHQWPATLVQPVGSPLSLECTVEGTSNPNLYWYRQAAGRGLQLLFYSVGIGQISSEVPQNLSASRPQDRQFILSSKKLLLSDSGFYLCAWSGRQGFDGANVLTFGAGSRLTVL.

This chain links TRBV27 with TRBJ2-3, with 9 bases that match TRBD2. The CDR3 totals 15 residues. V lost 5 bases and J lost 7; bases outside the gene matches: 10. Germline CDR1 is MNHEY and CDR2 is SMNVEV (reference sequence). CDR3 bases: TGTGCCAGCAGTCGCGCGGGGGGGGCCCGAAATACGCAGTATTTT. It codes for CASSRAGGARNTQYF.

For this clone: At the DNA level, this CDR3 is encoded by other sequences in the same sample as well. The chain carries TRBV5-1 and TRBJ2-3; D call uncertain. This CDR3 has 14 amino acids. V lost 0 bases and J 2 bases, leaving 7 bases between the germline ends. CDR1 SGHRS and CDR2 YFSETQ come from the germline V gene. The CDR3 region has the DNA TGCGCCAGCAGCTTGGGCGGTTACACAGATACGCAGTATTTT. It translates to CASSLGGYTDTQYF.

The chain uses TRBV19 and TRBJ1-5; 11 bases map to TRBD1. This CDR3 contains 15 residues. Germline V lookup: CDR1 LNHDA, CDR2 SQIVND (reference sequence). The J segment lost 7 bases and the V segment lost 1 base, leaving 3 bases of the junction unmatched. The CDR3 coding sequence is TGTGCCAGTAGTATAGCCGGGACAGGGGGGCAGCCCCAGCATTTT. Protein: CASSIAGTGGQPQHF.

In DNA form, the CDR3 reads TGTGCCAGCAGCCGAAGTGGGGCTATGAACACTGAAGCTTTCTTT. It encodes CASSRSGAMNTEAFF. The rearrangement links TRBV11-3 to TRBJ1-1; D is perhaps TRBD1 (5 bases). The CDR3 runs 15 residues. The germline V gene has CDR1 SGHNT and CDR2 YENEEA. The V end was cut by 5 bases, the J end by 0 bases, with 13 bases between.

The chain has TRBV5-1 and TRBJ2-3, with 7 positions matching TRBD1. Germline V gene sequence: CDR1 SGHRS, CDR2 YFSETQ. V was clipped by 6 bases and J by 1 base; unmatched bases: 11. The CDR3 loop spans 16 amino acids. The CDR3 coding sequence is TGCGCCAGCACCCCAGGTGGGCAGGGGGGCACAGATACGCAGTATTTT. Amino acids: CASTPGGQGGTDTQYF. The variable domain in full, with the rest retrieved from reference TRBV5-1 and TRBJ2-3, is KAGVTQTPRYLIKTRGQQVTLSCSPISGHRSVSWYQQTPGQGLQFLFEYFSETQRNKGNFPGRFSGRQFSNSRSEMNVSTLELGDSALYLCASTPGGQGGTDTQYFGPGTRLTVL.

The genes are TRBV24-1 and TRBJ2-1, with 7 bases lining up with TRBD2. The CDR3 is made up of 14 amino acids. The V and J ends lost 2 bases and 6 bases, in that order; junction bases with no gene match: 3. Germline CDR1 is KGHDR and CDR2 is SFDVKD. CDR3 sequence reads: CATSDSTSLNEQFF. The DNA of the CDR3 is TGTGCCACCAGTGATTCGACTAGCCTCAATGAGCAGTTCTTC.

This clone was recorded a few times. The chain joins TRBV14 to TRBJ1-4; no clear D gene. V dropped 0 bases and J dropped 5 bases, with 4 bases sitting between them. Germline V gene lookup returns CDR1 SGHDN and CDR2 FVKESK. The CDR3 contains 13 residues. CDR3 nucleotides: TGTGCCAGCAGCCAAGACAGAAATGAAAAACTGTTTTTT. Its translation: CASSQDRNEKLFF.

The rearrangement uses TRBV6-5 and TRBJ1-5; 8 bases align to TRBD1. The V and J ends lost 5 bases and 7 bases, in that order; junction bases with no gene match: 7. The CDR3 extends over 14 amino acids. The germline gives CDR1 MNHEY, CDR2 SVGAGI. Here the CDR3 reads CASSTGQGEQPQHF. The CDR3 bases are TGTGCCAGCAGTACCGGACAGGGCGAGCAGCCCCAGCATTTT.

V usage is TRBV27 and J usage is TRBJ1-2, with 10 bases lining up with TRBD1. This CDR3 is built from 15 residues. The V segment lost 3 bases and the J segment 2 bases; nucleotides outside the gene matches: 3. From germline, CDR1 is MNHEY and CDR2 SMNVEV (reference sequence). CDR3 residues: CASSFGQGGNYGYTF. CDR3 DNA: TGTGCCAGCAGTTTCGGACAGGGGGGCAACTATGGCTACACCTTC.

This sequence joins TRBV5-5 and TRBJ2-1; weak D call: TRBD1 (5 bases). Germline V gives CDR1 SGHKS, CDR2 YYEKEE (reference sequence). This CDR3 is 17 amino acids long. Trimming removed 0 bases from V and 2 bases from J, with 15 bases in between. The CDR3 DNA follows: TGTGCCAGCAGCTTGGGGGCTTTTACAGGCCCCTACAATGAGCAGTTCTTC. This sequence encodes CASSLGAFTGPYNEQFF.

For the CDR3, the DNA is TGTGCCAGTAGTATTCCCCGACACCAAGCTATCGACTACAATGAGCAGTTCTTC. This codes for CASSIPRHQAIDYNEQFF. The chain joins TRBV19 to TRBJ2-1, with D uncertain. V dropped 3 bases and J dropped 3 bases, with 21 bases sitting between them. The CDR3 runs 18 residues. The germline V gene encodes CDR1 LNHDA and CDR2 SQIVND (reference sequence). The variable domain in full, completed from reference TRBV19 and TRBJ2-1, reads DGGITQSPKYLFRKEGQNVTLSCEQNLNHDAMYWYRQDPGQGLRLIYYSQIVNDFQKGDIAEGYSVSREKKESFPLTVTSAQKNPTAFYLCASSIPRHQAIDYNEQFFGPGTRLTVL.

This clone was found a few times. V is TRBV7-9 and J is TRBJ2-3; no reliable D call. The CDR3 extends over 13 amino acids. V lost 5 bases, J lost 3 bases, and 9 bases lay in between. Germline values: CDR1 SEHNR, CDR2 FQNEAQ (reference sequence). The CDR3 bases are TGTGCCAGCAGCCCCCCAGGTACAGATACGCAGTATTTT. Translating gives CASSPPGTDTQYF.

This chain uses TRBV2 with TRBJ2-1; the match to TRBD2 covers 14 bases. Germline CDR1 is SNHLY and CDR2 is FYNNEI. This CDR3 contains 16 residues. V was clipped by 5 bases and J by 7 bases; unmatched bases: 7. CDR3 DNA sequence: TGTGCCAGCAGTTCACGGACTAGCGGGGGGTCGAATGAGCAGTTCTTC. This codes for CASSSRTSGGSNEQFF.

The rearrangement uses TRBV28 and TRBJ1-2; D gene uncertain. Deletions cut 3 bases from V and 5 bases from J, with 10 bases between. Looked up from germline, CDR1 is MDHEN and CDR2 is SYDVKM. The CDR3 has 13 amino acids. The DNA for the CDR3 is TGTGCCAGCAGTTTGGAGGGCGGGTATGGCTACACCTTC. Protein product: CASSLEGGYGYTF.

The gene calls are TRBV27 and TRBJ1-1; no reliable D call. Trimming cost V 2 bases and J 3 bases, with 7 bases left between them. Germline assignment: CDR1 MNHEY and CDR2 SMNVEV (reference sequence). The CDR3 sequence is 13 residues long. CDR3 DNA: TGTGCCAGCAGTTTACCGGGTTACACTGAAGCTTTCTTT. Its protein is CASSLPGYTEAFF.

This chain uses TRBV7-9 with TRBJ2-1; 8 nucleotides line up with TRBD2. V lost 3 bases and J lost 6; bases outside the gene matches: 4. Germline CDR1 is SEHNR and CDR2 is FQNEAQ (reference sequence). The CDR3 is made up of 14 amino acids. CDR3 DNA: TGTGCCAGCAGCTTCTCGGGGGGGATCAATGAGCAGTTCTTC. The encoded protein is CASSFSGGINEQFF.

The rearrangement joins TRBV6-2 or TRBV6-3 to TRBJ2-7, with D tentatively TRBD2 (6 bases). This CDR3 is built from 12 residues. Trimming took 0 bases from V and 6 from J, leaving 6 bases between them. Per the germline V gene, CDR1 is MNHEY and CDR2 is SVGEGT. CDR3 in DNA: TGTGCCAGCAGTTACTCGACTAGCGAGCAGTACTTC. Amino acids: CASSYSTSEQYF.

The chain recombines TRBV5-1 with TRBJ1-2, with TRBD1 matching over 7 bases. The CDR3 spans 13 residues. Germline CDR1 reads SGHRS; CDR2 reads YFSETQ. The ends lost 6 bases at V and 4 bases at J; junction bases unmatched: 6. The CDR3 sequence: CASNQGQSYGYTF. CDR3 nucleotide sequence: TGCGCCAGCAACCAGGGACAGAGCTATGGCTACACCTTC. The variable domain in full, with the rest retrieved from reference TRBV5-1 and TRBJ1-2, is KAGVTQTPRYLIKTRGQQVTLSCSPISGHRSVSWYQQTPGQGLQFLFEYFSETQRNKGNFPGRFSGRQFSNSRSEMNVSTLELGDSALYLCASNQGQSYGYTFGSGTRLTVV.

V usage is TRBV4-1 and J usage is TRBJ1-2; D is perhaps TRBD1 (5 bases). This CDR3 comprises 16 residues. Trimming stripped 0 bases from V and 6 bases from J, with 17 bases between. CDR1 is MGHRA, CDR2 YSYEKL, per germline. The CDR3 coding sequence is TGCGCCAGCAGCCAAGAATCACGGCAGGGAATTGATGGCTACACCTTC. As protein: CASSQESRQGIDGYTF.

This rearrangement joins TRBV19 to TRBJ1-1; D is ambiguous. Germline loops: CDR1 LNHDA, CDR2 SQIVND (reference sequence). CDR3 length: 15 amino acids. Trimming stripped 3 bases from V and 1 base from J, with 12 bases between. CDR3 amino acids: CASSMTAGANTEAFF. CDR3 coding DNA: TGTGCCAGTAGTATGACGGCAGGCGCGAACACTGAAGCTTTCTTT.

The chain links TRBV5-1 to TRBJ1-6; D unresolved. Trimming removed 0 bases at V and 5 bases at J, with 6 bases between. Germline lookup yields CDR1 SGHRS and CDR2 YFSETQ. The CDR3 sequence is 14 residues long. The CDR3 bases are TGCGCCAGCAGCTTGGACAGAAATAATTCACCCCTCCACTTT. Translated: CASSLDRNNSPLHF.

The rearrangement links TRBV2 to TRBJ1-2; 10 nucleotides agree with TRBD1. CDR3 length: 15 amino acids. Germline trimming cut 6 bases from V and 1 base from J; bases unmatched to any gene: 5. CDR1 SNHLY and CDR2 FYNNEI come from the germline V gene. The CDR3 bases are TGTGCCAGCAGGGGGACAGGGGCCGGTAACTATGGCTACACCTTC. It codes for CASRGTGAGNYGYTF.

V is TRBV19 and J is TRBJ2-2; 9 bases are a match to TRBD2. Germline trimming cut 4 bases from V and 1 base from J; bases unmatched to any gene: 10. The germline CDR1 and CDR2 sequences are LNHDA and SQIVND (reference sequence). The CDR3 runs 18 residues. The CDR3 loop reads CASSTRLGLAKNTGELFF. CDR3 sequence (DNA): TGTGCCAGTAGTACAAGGCTAGGACTAGCGAAGAACACCGGGGAGCTGTTTTTT.